This entry is about one TCR beta chain. This clonotype occurred a few times. Its antigen specificity is not known. Base qualities were left out, and no much larger clone turns up one base away. The CDR3 sequence holds 18 residues, the cysteine and phenylalanine included. Just CDR3 DNA is preserved here, 54 bases in frame from base 1. The germline V gene gives CDR1 as SGHVS and CDR2 as FQNEAQ. V loses 2 bases at its end and J loses 4 bases; junction bases beyond the gene matches: 13. This entry comes from a study of human T cells and chemical hapten exposure (dated by TCRdb to the early 2020s). Background for the entire study: For sensitization, 2% DPC in acetone was applied to a 2 cm by 2 cm area of upper inner arm skin. This study followed changes in the peripheral blood TCR repertoire in vivo during primary and secondary sensitization of alopecia patients to the hapten diphenylcyclopropenone (DPC). Throughout the approximately 23-week study period, patients were also given weekly therapeutic DPC doses on the scalp. Blood samples were taken from patients before sensitization (week 0) and then at 2, 6 and about 24 weeks after DPC sensitization. Libraries were pooled for sequencing, and per-sample TCR yields varied mainly because of small differences in library volumes within the pool. Patch testing was done on the upper back using Finn chambers containing 0.01% DPC, and results were scored after 6 days according to International Contact Dermatitis Research Group standards. Twenty-nine alopecia patients provided blood for TCR sequencing at one to four time points (pre-sensitization, 2, 6 and 24 weeks). Most of the patients in the cohort were female, and the cohort covered alopecia areata with under or over 50% scalp involvement, alopecia totalis and alopecia universalis. Study-wide findings and limitations: The number of PT1 expanded TCRs positively correlated with patch test score, significant at thresholds 8, 16 and 32 but not 4. The number of TCRs above 1 in 1000 frequency did not change with DPC sensitization; there was no evidence of global repertoire structure alterations. All patients had alopecia, a presumed autoimmune disease, so their immune response might differ from that of healthy individuals. Significantly more large CDR3 similarity clusters were formed by expanded TCRs than by pre-sensitization or healthy control sets, consistent with antigen-driven responses. After repeated subsampling, the strength of the expansion versus patch-test correlation and the threshold at which it became significant changed.

The time point label of this sample denotes: patch test 3, about 24 weeks after DPC sensitization. The treatment or condition label corresponds to: therapeutic diphenylcyclopropenone sensitization with weekly scalp DPC. At each patch-test visit, blood was drawn before the patch test was applied. Patients were considered eligible if aged 18 to 70, diagnosed with alopecia and deemed suitable for DPC therapy, and patients were excluded if pregnant. Total RNA was extracted from unfractionated whole blood collected in Tempus Blood RNA tubes. Libraries were prepared through RACE. TCRdb names NextSeq 500 as the instrument used. During library preparation, unique molecular identifiers were attached to individual cDNA molecules so that TCRs could be counted in a quantitative, reproducible way. From each blood RNA sample, both TCR alpha and TCR beta chains were sequenced. The authors' pipeline ran thus. A median of about 89,000 TCRs per sample was observed, with a range of about 20,000 to 700,000. The Decombinator software suite was used to annotate the V, J and CDR3 of the TCR reads. For the PS versus PT1 abundance plots, all samples were subsampled to the same number of TCRs (28,000). TCRs were defined as expanded if absent before sensitization and observed at least eight times at the 2-week time point. TCRdb applied fastp at Q25 and MiXCR to the public reads, then kept only in-frame beta chains. CDR3 protein sequences are deduplicated, and each keeps its most common genes and DNA. The V and J calls here are based on TCRdb, not the publication. This sample gives 55,000 to 75,000 distinct CDR3 sequences in total; approximately 13% of them show up just once. The ten largest clonotypes hold roughly 2.4% of the sample.

This clonotype originated in a man aged 25-45 years with alopecia areata. Some clones in this sample may be carry-over from other donors' samples. Sequenced here: whole blood, sampled in connection with sensitization to the hapten diphenylcyclopropenone (DPC). The rearranged chain carries TRBV7-8 and TRBJ2-2; 7 bases in between match TRBD1. The CDR3 loop reads CASSLPQTRTGPTGELFF. DNA sequence: TGTGCCAGCAGCTTACCCCAAACCAGGACAGGACCCACCGGGGAGCTGTTTTTT.